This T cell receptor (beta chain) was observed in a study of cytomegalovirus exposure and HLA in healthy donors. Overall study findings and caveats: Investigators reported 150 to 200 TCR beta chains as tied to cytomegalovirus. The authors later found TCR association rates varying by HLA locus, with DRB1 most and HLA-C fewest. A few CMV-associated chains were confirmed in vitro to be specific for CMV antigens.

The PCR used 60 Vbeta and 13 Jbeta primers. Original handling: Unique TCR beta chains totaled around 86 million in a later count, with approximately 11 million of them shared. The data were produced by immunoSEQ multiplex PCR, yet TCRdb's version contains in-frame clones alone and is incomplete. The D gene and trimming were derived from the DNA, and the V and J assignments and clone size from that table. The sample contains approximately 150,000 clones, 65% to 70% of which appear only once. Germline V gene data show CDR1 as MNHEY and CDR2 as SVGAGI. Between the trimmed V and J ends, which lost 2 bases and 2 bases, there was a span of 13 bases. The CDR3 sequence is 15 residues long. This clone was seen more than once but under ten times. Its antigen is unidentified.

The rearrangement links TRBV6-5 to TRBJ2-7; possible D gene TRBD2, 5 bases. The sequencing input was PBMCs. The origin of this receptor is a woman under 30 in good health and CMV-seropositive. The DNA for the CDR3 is TGTGCCAGCAGTTACGGCTGGAGGACGACCTACGAGCAGTACTTC. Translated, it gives CASSYGWRTTYEQYF.